The entry that follows covers one T cell receptor beta chain sequence. This entry is derived from a study of blood T cell repertoires in COVID-19. Study members were between about 18 and 100 years old and lived in 24 US regions. The V end lost 3 bases, the J end lost 11 bases, and 18 bases lay between the germline ends. The germline V gene encodes CDR1 SGHTS and CDR2 YDEGEE. This CDR3 is built from 14 residues. Per the study methods: Estimation of nucleated cell counts relied on the amplification of reference gene primers. Using immunoSEQ multiplex PCR, the repertoire was profiled, and TCRdb retains in-frame clones only, with some absent. D and trimming were read from the DNA, whereas the V and J calls and clone size are those reported in that table. The repertoire consists of 250,000 to 350,000 clones, with nearly 90% occurring once and the leading ten covering approximately 5.4%.

This sequence originates from a woman aged 25 to 45 who had recovered from COVID-19. The source material was PBMCs or T cells enriched from blood (not recorded which). The genes are TRBV5-8 and TRBJ1-5; D is unresolved. The CDR3 protein is CASSSDKQIYTQHF. CDR3 in DNA: TGTGCCAGCAGCTCCGACAAACAAATTTATACCCAGCATTTT.